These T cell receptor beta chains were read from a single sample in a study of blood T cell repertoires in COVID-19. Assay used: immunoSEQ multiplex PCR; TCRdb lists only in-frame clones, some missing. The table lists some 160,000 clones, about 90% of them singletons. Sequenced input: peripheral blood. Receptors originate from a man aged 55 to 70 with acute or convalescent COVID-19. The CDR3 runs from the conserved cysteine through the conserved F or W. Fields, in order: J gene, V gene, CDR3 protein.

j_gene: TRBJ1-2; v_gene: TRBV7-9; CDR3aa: CASSLEGFNYGYTF
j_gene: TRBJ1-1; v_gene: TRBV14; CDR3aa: CASSTLGQGPFEAFF
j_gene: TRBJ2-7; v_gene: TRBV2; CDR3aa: CASRERTESYEQYF
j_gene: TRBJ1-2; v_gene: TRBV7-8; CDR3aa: CASSLEQGQGLKYGYTF
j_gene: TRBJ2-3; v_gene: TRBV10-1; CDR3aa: CASSGLAGTDTQYF
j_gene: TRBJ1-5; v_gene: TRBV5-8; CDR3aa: CASSLSSQPQHF
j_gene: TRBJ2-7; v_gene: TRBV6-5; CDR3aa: CASTQGPLSYEQYF
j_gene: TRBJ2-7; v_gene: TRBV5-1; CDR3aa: CASSLVVGTGQRGNLHEQYF
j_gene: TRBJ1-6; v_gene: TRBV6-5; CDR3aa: CASSTQGLGSPLHF
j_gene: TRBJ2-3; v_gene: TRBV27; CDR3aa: CASSSATTIGTTQYF
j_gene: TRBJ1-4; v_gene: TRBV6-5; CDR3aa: CASRGDTTNEKLFF
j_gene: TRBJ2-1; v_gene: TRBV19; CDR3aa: CASAGAGPTYNEQFF
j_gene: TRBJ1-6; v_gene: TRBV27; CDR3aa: CASHTGGVSRNSPLHF
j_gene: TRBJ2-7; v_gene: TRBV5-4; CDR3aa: CASSPEPGNGIEQYF
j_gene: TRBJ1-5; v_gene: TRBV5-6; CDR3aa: CASSPDRGMGQPQHF
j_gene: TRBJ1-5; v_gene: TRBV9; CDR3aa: CASSVVGGDQPQHF
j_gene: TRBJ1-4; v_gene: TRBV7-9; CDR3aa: CASSSIQGGEKLFF
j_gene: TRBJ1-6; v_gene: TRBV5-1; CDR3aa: CASSKGQSNSPLHF
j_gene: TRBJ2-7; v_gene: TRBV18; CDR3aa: CASSTGTGTYEQYF
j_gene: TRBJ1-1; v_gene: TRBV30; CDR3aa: CAWGTDTTNTEAFF
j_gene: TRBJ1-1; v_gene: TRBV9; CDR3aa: CASSGVRGTGAGNTEAFF
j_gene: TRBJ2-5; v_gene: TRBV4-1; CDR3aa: CASSQPRGETQYF
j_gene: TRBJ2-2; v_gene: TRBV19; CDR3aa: CASSIGLQGFTGELFF
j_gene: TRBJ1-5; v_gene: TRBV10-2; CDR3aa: CASSEGGVKAQHF
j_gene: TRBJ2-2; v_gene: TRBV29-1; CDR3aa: CSVGFRGRQTGELFF
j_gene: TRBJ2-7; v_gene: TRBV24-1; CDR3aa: CATSPGQGLKIYEQYF
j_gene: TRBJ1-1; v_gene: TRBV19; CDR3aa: CASSSDREQNTEAFF
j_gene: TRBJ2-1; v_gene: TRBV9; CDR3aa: CASSIVPRDSRNEQFF
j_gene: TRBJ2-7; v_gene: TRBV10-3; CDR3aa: CAISGEVIGGTEQYF